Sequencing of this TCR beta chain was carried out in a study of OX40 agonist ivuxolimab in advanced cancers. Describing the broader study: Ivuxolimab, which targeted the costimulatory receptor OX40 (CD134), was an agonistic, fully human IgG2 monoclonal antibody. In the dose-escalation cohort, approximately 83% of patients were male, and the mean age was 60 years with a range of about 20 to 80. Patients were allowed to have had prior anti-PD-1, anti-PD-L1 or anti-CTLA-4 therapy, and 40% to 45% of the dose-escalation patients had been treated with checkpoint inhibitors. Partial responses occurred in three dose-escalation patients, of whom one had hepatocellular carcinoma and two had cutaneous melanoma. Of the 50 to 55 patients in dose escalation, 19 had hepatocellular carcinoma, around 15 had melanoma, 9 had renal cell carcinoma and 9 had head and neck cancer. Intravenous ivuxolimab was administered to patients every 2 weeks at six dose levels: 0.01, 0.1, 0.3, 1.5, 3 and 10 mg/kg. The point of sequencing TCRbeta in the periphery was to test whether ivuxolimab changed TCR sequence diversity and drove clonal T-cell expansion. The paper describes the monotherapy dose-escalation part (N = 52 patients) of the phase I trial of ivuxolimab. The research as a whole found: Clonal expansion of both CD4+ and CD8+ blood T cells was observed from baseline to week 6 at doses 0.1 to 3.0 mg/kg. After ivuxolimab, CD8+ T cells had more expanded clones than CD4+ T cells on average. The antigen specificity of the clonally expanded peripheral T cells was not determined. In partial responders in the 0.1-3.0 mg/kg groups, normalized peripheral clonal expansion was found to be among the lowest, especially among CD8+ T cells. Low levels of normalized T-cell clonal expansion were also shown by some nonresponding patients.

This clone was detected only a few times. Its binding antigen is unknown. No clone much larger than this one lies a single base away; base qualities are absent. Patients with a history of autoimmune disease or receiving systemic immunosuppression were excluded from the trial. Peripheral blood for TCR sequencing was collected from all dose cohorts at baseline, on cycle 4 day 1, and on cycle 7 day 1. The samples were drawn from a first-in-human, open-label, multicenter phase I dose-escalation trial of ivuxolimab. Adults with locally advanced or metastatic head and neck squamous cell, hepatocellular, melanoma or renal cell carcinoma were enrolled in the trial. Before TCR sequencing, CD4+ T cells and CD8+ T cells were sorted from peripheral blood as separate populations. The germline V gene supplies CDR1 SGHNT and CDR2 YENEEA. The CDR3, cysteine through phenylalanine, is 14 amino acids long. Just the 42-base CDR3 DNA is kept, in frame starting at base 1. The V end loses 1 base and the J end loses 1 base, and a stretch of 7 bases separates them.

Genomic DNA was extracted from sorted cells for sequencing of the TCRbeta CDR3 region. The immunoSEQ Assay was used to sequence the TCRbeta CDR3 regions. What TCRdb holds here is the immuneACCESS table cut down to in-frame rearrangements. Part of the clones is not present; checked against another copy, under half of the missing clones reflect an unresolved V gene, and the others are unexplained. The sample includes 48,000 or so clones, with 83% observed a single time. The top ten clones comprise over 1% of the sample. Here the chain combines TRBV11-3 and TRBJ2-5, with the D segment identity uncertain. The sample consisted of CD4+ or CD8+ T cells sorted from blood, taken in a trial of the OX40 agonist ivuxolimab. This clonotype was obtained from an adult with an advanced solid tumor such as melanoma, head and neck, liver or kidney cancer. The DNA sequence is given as TGTGCCAGCAGCTTAGGGGCCAGCCAAGAGACCCAGTACTTC. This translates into CASSLGASQETQYF.